This T cell receptor beta chain is drawn from a study of blood T cell repertoires in COVID-19 (dated by TCRdb to 2018 to 2021). For context, the study as a whole: The collaborator samples originated in the United States, Italy and Spain and spanned the acute and convalescent phases of COVID-19. The samples were drawn from two sources: the first 160 participants of the ongoing ImmuneRACE study, and 1,254 subjects contributed by 6 global collaborators. The material from the prospective study consisted of cDNA or gDNA derived from T cells, B-cell-depleted T cells, or PBMCs. The repertoires were made available in a free public database intended to serve as a resource for research on the immune response to SARS-CoV-2. A de-identified subject ID, COVID-19 status, age in years and sex were almost always included in the sample metadata. Deeply sampled blood TCRbeta repertoires from subjects exposed to, actively infected with, or recovered from COVID-19 were included in the dataset. Where available, HLA class I and class II types were taken from metadata supplied by the sample provider and were not determined by assay-based typing. What the study reported, not specific to this receptor: How much clinical and demographic metadata was included differed by source and by participant, and the metadata was provided uncurated.

Of note for this clone: It has no known antigen specificity. No base qualities exist here, and no much larger clone lies one base off it.

TCRbeta CDR3 regions were amplified from genomic DNA using the immunoSEQ Assay, a bias-controlled multiplex PCR. In the authors' own workflow: Within the assay, amplification of reference gene primers was used to estimate how many nucleated cells each sample contained. To quantify the absolute abundance of each unique TCRbeta CDR3 rearrangement, sequence reads were collapsed and filtered. Productive Simpson clonality was computed per sample as the square root of Simpson's diversity index over productive rearrangements. Sourced from immuneACCESS, this table was stored by TCRdb with only in-frame sequences that have V and J called. A share of the clones is absent; for the studies checked, an unresolved V gene accounts for under half, and the remainder has no known explanation. D and trimming were read from the DNA, whereas the V and J calls and clone size are those reported in that table. The sample table contains 300,000 to 400,000 clones; only one count was recorded for about 90% of them. The top ten hold about 2.1% of the sample.

At one collaborating source in Seattle, patients were enrolled during active infection and were followed longitudinally through the course of disease. Collaborating institutions collected whole blood in K2EDTA tubes following their own protocols. Collaborator samples were shipped for TCRbeta analysis as frozen whole blood, isolated PBMCs, or DNA extracted from either sample type. This receptor was identified in a woman aged 55-70 years with COVID-19, enrolled during active disease. Sequencing was performed on peripheral blood.

The CDR3 amino acid sequence is: CAWTGSRVGYTF. In nucleotide form, the sequence is TGTGCCTGGACCGGTTCCAGGGTTGGCTACACCTTC. The rearrangement combines TRBV30 with TRBJ1-2; the D gene is perhaps TRBD1, on 5 matching bases. For CDR1 and CDR2, the germline V gene (reference sequence) lists GTSNPN and SVGIG. V was cut back by 4 bases and J by 7 bases, leaving a gap of 13 bases between them. Inclusive of the bounding cysteine and phenylalanine, the CDR3 is 12 residues long. Only CDR3 DNA is held: 36 bases, read in frame from base 1.